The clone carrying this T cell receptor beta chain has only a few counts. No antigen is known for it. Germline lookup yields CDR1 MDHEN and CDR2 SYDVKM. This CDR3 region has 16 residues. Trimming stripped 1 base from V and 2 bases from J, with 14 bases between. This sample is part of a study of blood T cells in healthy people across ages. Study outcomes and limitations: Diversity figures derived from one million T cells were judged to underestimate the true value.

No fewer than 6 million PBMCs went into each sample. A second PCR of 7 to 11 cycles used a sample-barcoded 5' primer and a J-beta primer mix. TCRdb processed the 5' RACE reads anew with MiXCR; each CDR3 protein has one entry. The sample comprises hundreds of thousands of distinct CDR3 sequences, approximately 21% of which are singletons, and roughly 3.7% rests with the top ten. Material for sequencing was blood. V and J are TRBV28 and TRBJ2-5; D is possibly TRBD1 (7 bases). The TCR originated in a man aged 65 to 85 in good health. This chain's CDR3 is CASSLSGGLGQETQYF. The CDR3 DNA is TGTGCCAGCAGTTTATCAGGGGGACTCGGGCAAGAGACCCAGTACTTC. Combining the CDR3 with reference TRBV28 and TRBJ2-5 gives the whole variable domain DVKVTQSSRYLVKRTGEKVFLECVQDMDHENMFWYRQDPGLGLRLIYFSYDVKMKEKGDIPEGYSVSREKKERFSLILESASTNQTSMYLCASSLSGGLGQETQYFGPGTRLLVL.